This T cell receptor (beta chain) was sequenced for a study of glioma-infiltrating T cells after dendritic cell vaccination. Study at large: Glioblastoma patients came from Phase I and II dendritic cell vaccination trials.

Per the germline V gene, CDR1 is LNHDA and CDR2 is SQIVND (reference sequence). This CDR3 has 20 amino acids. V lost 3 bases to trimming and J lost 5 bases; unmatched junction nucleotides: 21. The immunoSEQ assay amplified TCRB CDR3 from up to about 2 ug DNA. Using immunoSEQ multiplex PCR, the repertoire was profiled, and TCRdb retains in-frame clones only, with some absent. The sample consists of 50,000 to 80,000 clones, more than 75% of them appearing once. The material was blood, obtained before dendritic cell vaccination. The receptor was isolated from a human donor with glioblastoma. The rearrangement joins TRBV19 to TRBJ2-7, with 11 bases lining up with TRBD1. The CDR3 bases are TGTGCCAGTAGTATTTTTCCGGGACAGGGGGAGGATGGACGAGCGGACGAGCAGTACTTC. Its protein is CASSIFPGQGEDGRADEQYF.